This T cell receptor beta chain was recovered during a study of blood T cell repertoires in COVID-19. Across the study: Acute-phase and convalescent COVID-19 samples originated in the United States, Italy and Spain. T cells, B-cell-depleted T cells, or PBMCs supplied cDNA or gDNA.

From germline, CDR1 is SGHRS and CDR2 YFSETQ. CDR3 length equals 16 residues. V was shortened by 0 bases and J by 2 bases, with 12 bases between the two germline ends. As handled by the study authors: Nucleated cell counts were estimated from reference gene primer amplification. Sequencing used immunoSEQ multiplex PCR; TCRdb keeps in-frame clones, though not all of them. V and J calls and clone size are those listed in that table; D and trimming were worked out from the DNA. The sample lists 200,000 to 300,000 clones, approximately 84% occurring once. Sequencing was performed on peripheral blood. This chain connects TRBV5-1 to TRBJ2-1; D possibly corresponds to TRBD1 (6 bases). The receptor comes from a human donor in a cohort sampled during active COVID-19. The CDR3 is CASSLGPRGTYNEQFF. The CDR3 bases are TGCGCCAGCAGCTTGGGCCCCAGGGGCACCTACAATGAGCAGTTCTTC. The variable domain in full, completed from reference TRBV5-1 and TRBJ2-1, reads KAGVTQTPRYLIKTRGQQVTLSCSPISGHRSVSWYQQTPGQGLQFLFEYFSETQRNKGNFPGRFSGRQFSNSRSEMNVSTLELGDSALYLCASSLGPRGTYNEQFFGPGTRLTVL.